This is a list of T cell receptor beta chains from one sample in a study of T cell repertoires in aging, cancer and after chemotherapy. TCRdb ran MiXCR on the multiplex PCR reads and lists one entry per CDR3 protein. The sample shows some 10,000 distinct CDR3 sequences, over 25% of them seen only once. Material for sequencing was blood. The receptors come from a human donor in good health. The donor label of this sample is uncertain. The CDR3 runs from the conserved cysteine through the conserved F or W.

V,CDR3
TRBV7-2,CASSQPPGSGNTIYF
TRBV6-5,CASIHERGRYEQYF
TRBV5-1,CASSEVSTGELFF
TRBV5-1,CASSRSPGGSYEQYF
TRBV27,CASSSPSRPQHF
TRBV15,CATSSRTGGNVQYF
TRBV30,CAWSGTGVWREKLFF
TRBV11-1,CASSLGVLAGISNEQFF
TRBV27,CASILPGGRQTEAFF
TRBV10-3,CATRERDYTEAFF
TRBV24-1,CATSDTLEQYF
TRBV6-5,CASSLGRTEAFF
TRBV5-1,CASSYCQPQHF
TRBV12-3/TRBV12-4,CASSRKDPGSDQPQHF
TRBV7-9,CASNNGETQYF
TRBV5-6,CASTLYSRISGANVLTF
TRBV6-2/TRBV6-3,CASSDPAGASYNEQFF
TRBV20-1,CSARDGSGRATDTQYF
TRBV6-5,CASSYYTGMNTEAFF
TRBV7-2,CASSPSRISTDTQYF
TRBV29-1,CSAGGQLYQETQYF
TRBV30,CAWSPITVQNTEAFF
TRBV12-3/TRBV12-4,CASSDFAYNEQFF
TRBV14,CASSQEGGRSPLHF
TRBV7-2,CASSLRQRETQYF
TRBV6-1,CASSESAASPAYEQYF
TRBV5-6,CASSPLQGYTDTQYF
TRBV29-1,CSLTKLGEQFF
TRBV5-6,CASSDLSGENYGYTF
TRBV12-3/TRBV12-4,CASRSGQAGGHTF
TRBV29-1,CSVEGTVETQYF
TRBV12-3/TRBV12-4,CASSLTGGGHNEQFF
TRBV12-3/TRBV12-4,CASSLARGKNGYTF
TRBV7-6,CASSLRQPATNEKLFF
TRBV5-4,CASSSPGGTLYEQYF
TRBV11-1,CASSLGGGTYEQYF
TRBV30,CAWIYAGTGLGYTF
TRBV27,CASSRQGTEAFF
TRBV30,CAWARADTQYF
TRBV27,CASSFLWDGYEQFF
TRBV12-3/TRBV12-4,CASSFVTDTDTQYF
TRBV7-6,CASSLLAARATDTQYF
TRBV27,CASRLQGNNSPLHF
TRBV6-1,CASSEVRGGQETQYF
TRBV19,CASLPGVSSYNEQFF
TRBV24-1,CATSDGSWAGYTF
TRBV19,CASSIFPGGVREEKLFF
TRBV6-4,CASRGTGSDTGELFF
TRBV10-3,CAISDRGNEQFF
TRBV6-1,CASIEGQGDTDTQYF
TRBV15,CATSRDLRGGGTDTQYF
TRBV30,CAWSPGTGLGYTF
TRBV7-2,CASSQGALSNQPQHF